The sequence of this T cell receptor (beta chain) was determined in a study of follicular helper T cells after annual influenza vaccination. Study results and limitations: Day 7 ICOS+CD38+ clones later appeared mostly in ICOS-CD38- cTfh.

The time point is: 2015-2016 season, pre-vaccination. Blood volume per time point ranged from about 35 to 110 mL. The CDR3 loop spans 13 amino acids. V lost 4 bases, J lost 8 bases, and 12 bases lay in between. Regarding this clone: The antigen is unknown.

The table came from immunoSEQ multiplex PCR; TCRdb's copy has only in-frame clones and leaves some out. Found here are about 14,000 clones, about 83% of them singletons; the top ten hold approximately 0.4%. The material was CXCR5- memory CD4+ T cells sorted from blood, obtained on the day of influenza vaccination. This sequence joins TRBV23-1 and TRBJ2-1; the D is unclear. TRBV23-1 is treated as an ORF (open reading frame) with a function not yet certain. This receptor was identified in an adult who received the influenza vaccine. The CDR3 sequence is CASSLRTPDEQFF. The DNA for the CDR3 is TGCGCCAGCAGTCTCAGAACCCCCGATGAGCAGTTCTTC.